Listed here are 11 T cell receptor beta chains from one sample, sequenced in a study of cytomegalovirus exposure and HLA in healthy donors. Data came from immunoSEQ multiplex PCR; TCRdb stores just in-frame clones and leaves some out. Found here are over 200,000 clones, around nine tenths of them singletons; the top ten hold about 3%. The sample consisted of PBMCs. These receptors were collected from a woman between 18 and 29 years old in good health and CMV-seronegative.

The V call is TRBV7-9, the J call TRBJ2-5; D is uncertain. The germline V and J ends were trimmed by 1 base and 4 bases, with 13 bases remaining between them. This CDR3 spans 15 amino acids. Germline V gene data show CDR1 as SEHNR and CDR2 as FQNEAQ (reference sequence). The CDR3 region has the DNA TGTGCCAGCAGCTTAGGCGGTGGATCTTCAGAGACCCAGTACTTC. It specifies CASSLGGGSSETQYF. Drawing the rest from reference TRBV7-9 and TRBJ2-5, the complete variable domain is DTGVSQNPRHKITKRGQNVTFRCDPISEHNRLYWYRQTLGQGPEFLTYFQNEAQLEKSRLLSDRFSAERPKGSFSTLEIQRTEQGDSAMYLCASSLGGGSSETQYFGPGTRLLVL.

This chain connects TRBV14 to TRBJ2-3; 11 bases match TRBD1. The trim removed 2 bases at V and 3 bases at J, leaving 7 bases unmatched. CDR1 is SGHDN and CDR2 is FVKESK in the germline V gene. The CDR3 runs 17 residues. The CDR3 reads CASSQPDRGQGTDTQYF. The CDR3 coding sequence is TGTGCCAGCAGCCAACCGGACAGGGGGCAAGGTACAGATACGCAGTATTTT.

The chain carries TRBV19 and TRBJ2-7; the match to TRBD2 covers 14 bases. The CDR3 totals 17 residues. The germline CDR1 and CDR2 sequences are LNHDA and SQIVND (reference sequence). After removal of 2 bases from V and 2 bases from J, the junction contained 5 bases not matched to a gene. The CDR3 protein is CASSIKGLAGGTYEQYF. The DNA of the CDR3 is TGTGCCAGTAGTATAAAAGGACTAGCGGGAGGTACCTACGAGCAGTACTTC. The full variable domain, with the rest looked up from reference TRBV19 and TRBJ2-7, is DGGITQSPKYLFRKEGQNVTLSCEQNLNHDAMYWYRQDPGQGLRLIYYSQIVNDFQKGDIAEGYSVSREKKESFPLTVTSAQKNPTAFYLCASSIKGLAGGTYEQYFGPGTRLTVT.

V usage is TRBV10-3 and J usage is TRBJ2-5, with D perhaps TRBD1 (6 bases). Germline CDR1 is ENHRY and CDR2 is SYGVKD. V was clipped by 0 bases and J by 5 bases, with 13 bases between them. The CDR3 is 15 residues long. The CDR3 DNA sequence: TGTGCCATCAGTGAGTCAATACAGGGTGGGGAGACCCAGTACTTC. The encoded protein is CAISESIQGGETQYF.

The CDR3 DNA reads as TGTGCCAGCACCTATGGGCGGGGGTCCCAAGGTGGGGAGACCCAGTACTTC. Translated, it gives CASTYGRGSQGGETQYF. The J gene is TRBJ2-5, the V gene TRBV28; 7 bases fit TRBD2. Germline V CDR1 and CDR2: MDHEN, SYDVKM. The CDR3 is 17 amino acids. The V segment lost 7 bases and the J segment 5 bases; nucleotides outside the gene matches: 19. The complete variable domain, with remaining parts taken from reference TRBV28 and TRBJ2-5, reads DVKVTQSSRYLVKRTGEKVFLECVQDMDHENMFWYRQDPGLGLRLIYFSYDVKMKEKGDIPEGYSVSREKKERFSLILESASTNQTSMYLCASTYGRGSQGGETQYFGPGTRLLVL.

This chain joins TRBV19 and TRBJ1-5; no clear D. This CDR3 is 14 amino acids long. Germline CDR1 LNHDA, CDR2 SQIVND (reference sequence). V was trimmed by 0 bases and J by 9 bases, leaving 12 bases between them. CDR3 loop: CASSIDPGLRPQHF. For the CDR3, the DNA is TGTGCCAGTAGTATAGATCCGGGGTTACGGCCCCAGCATTTT.

The chain recombines TRBV29-1 with TRBJ2-1, with TRBD2 identical over 7 bases. In germline, CDR1 is SQVTM, CDR2 ANQGSEA. The V segment lost 3 bases and the J segment 5 bases; nucleotides outside the gene matches: 10. The CDR3 totals 15 residues. The CDR3 DNA is TGCAGCGTTGAGGGAGGGAACACGGGGCACAATGAGCAGTTCTTC. This gives the protein CSVEGGNTGHNEQFF.

V usage is TRBV18 and J usage is TRBJ1-2, with TRBD1 identical over 12 bases. Germline values: CDR1 KGHSH, CDR2 LQKENI. The J segment lost 6 bases and the V segment lost 5 bases, leaving 10 bases of the junction unmatched. The CDR3 covers 16 residues. Here the CDR3 reads CASSSDPGQGADGYTF. DNA for the CDR3: TGTGCCAGCTCATCAGACCCGGGACAGGGGGCGGATGGCTACACCTTC. Filled out from reference TRBV18 and TRBJ1-2, the complete variable domain reads NAGVMQNPRHLVRRRGQEARLRCSPMKGHSHVYWYRQLPEEGLKFMVYLQKENIIDESGMPKERFSAEFPKEGPSILRIQQVVRGDSAAYFCASSSDPGQGADGYTFGSGTRLTVV.

This sequence joins TRBV9 and TRBJ1-2, with a possible D match to TRBD1 (5 bases). This CDR3 has 12 amino acids. V lost 3 bases, J lost 7 bases, and 10 bases lay in between. Germline loops: CDR1 SGDLS, CDR2 YYNGEE. CDR3 amino acids: CASSAQGAGYTF. The CDR3 nucleotides are TGTGCCAGCAGCGCCCAGGGTGCTGGCTACACCTTC.

V gene TRBV27 combines with J gene TRBJ2-7, with unresolved D. V was trimmed by 0 bases and J by 0 bases, leaving 9 bases between them. The CDR3 has 15 amino acids. The germline V gene has CDR1 MNHEY and CDR2 SMNVEV (reference sequence). CDR3 nucleotides: TGTGCCAGCAGTTTATCTACTTATAGCTCCTACGAGCAGTACTTC. It is translated as CASSLSTYSSYEQYF.

The V call is TRBV19, the J call TRBJ2-4, with D possibly being TRBD2 (6 bases). Between the trimmed V and J ends, which lost 3 bases and 4 bases, there was a span of 13 bases. The CDR3 extends over 15 amino acids. Germline lookup yields CDR1 LNHDA and CDR2 SQIVND (reference sequence). CDR3 residues: CASSISYGGKNIQYF. The CDR3 DNA reads TGTGCCAGTAGTATCTCGTATGGAGGGAAAAACATTCAGTACTTC.